This T cell receptor beta chain was recovered during a study of neurological immune-mediated disorders. Study-level points and caveats: In HTLV-1-associated myelopathy, TCR clonal expansion was greatest, and in multiple sclerosis it was least, below healthy controls.

Described time point: longitudinal time-point 1 (baseline). PBMCs stored at -80 C, 2 million in total, were the source of the unsorted libraries. This clonotype was detected ten times or more. Its matching antigen is unknown. CDR3 length: 18 amino acids. Losses at the gene ends were 0 bases for V and 0 bases for J; bases not matched to a gene: 6. Germline lookup yields CDR1 SGHTS and CDR2 YDEGEE. TCRdb fed the 5' RACE reads into MiXCR, producing one record per CDR3 protein. The sample has tens of thousands of distinct CDR3 sequences, roughly 10% seen once. The TCR sequence derives from a man aged 25 to 45 in good health. What was sequenced was PBMCs. The chain is built from TRBV5-8 and TRBJ2-1; 10 nucleotides line up with TRBD2. This chain's CDR3 is CASSLGEGTSASYNEQFF. The CDR3 DNA sequence: TGTGCCAGCAGCTTGGGTGAAGGGACTAGCGCCTCCTACAATGAGCAGTTCTTC.